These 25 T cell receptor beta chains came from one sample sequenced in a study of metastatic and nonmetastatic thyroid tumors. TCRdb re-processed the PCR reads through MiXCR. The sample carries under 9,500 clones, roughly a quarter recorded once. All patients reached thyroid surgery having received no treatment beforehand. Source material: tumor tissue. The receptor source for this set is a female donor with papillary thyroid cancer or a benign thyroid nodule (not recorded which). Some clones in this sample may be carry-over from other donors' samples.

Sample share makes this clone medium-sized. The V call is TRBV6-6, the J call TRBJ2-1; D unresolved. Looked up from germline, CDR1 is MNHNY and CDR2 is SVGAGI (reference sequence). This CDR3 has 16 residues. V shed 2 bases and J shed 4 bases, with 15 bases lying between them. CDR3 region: CASSYRPDLSYNEQFF. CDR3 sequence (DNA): TGTGCCAGCAGTTACCGACCAGACCTCTCATACAATGAGCAGTTCTTC.

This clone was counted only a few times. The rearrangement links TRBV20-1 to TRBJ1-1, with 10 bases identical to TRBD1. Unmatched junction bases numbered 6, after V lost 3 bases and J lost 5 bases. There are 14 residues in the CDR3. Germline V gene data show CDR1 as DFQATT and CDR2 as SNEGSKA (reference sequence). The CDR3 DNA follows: TGCAGTGCTAGCAGGGACAGGGGAAGAACTGAAGCTTTCTTT. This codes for CSASRDRGRTEAFF.

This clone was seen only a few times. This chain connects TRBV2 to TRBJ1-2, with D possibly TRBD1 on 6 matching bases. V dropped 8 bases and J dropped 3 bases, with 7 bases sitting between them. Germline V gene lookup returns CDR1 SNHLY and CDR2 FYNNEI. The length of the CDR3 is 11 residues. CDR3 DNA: TGTGCCAGCCAGGGGTACTATGGCTACACCTTC. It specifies CASQGYYGYTF.

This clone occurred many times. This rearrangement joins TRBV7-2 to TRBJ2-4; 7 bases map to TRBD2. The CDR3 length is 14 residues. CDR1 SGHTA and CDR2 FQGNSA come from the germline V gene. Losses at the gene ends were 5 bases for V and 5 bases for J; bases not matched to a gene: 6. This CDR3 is CASSPRLAENIQYF. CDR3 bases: TGTGCCAGCAGCCCACGACTAGCAGAAAACATTCAGTACTTC.

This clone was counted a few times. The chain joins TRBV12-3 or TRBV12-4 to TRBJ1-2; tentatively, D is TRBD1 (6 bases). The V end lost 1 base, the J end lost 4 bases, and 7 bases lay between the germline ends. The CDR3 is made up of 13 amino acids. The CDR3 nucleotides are TGTGCCAGCAGTTTAGGGGACACCTATGGCTACACCTTC. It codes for CASSLGDTYGYTF.

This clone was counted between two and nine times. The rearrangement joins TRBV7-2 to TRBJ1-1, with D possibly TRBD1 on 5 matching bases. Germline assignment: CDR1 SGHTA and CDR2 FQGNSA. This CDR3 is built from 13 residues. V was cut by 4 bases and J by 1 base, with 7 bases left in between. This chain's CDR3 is CASSWDPNTEAFF. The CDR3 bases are TGTGCCAGCAGCTGGGACCCGAACACTGAAGCTTTCTTT.

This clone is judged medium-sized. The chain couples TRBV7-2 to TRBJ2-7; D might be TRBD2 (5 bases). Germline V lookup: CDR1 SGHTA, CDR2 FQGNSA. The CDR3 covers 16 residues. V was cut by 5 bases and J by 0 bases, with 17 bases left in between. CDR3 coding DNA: TGTGCCAGCAGCCGCGTTTTGCTAGCCAACTCCTACGAGCAGTACTTC. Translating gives CASSRVLLANSYEQYF.

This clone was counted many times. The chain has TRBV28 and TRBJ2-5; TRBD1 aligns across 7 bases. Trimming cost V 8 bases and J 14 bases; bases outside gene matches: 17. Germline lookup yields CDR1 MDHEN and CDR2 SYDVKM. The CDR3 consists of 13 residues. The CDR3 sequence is CASGGQRRPSDYF. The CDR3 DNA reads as TGTGCCAGCGGGGGACAGAGGAGACCGAGCGACTACTTC.

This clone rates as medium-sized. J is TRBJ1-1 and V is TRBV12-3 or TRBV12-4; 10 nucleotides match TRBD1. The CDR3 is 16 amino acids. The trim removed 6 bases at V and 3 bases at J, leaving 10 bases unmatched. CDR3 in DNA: TGTGCCAGCAGCTATGACAGGGGGCTTGAGGACACTGAAGCTTTCTTT. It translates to CASSYDRGLEDTEAFF.

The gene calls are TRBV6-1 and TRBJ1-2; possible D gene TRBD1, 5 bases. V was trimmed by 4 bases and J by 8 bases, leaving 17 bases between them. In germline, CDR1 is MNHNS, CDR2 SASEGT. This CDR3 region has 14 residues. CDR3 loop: CASSARWGGWGYTF. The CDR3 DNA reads TGTGCCAGCAGTGCACGGTGGGGGGGATGGGGCTACACCTTC.

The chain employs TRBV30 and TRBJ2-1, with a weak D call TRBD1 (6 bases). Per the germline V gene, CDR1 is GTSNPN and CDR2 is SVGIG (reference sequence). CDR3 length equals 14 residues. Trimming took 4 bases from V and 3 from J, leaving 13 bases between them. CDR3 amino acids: CAWTGTLHYNEQFF. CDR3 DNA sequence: TGTGCCTGGACCGGGACATTGCACTACAATGAGCAGTTCTTC.

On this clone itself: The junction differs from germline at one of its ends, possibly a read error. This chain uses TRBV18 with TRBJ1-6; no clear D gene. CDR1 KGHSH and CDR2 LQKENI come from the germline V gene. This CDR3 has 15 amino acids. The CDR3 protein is CASSALGDLNSLLHF. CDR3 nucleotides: TGTGCCAGCTCAGCCCTGGGTGATTTAAATTCACTCCTCCACTTT.

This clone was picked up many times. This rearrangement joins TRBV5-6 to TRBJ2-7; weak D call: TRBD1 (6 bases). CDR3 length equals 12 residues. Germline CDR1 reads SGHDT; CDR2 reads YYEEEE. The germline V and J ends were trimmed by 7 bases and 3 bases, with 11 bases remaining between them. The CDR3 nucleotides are TGTGCCAGCCACCGGGACAACTACGAGCAGTACTTC. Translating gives CASHRDNYEQYF.

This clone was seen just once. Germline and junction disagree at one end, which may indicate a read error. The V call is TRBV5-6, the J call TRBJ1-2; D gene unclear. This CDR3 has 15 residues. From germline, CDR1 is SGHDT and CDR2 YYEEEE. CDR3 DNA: TGTGCCAGCAGCTTGCTCGGACGACATCTGTATGGCTACAAGTTC. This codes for CASSLLGRHLYGYKF.

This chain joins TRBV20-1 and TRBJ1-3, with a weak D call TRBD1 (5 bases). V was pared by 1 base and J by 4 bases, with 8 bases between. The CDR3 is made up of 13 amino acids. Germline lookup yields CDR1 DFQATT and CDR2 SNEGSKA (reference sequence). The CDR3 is CSARAGTGNTIYF. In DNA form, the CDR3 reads TGCAGTGCTAGAGCCGGGACCGGAAACACCATATATTTT.

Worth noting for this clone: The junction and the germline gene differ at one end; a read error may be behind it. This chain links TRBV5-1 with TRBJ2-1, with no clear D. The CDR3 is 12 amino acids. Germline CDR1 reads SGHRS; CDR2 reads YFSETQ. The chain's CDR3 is CAGSLSRYEQFF. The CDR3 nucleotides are TGCGCCGGCAGCTTATCCAGGTATGAGCAGTTCTTC.

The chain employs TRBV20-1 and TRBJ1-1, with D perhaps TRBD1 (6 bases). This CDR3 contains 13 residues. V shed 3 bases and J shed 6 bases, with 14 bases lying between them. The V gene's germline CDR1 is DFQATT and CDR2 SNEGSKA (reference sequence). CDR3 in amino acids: CSASGGAGAEAFF. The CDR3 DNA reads TGCAGTGCTAGCGGGGGCGCGGGTGCTGAAGCTTTCTTT.

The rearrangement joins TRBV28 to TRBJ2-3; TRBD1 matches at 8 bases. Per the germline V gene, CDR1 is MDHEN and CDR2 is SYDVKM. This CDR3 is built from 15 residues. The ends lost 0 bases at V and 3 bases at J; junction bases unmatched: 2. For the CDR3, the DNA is TGTGCCAGCAGTTTATGGGACAGGGAAACAGATACGCAGTATTTT. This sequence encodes CASSLWDRETDTQYF. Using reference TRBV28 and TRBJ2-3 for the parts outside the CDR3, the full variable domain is DVKVTQSSRYLVKRTGEKVFLECVQDMDHENMFWYRQDPGLGLRLIYFSYDVKMKEKGDIPEGYSVSREKKERFSLILESASTNQTSMYLCASSLWDRETDTQYFGPGTRLTVL.

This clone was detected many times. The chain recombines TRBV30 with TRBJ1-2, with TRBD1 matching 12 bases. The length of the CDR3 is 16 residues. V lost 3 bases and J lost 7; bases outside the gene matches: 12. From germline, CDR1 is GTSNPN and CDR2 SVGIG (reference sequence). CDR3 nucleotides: TGTGCCTGGAGCTTCCGAGGGCCGGGACAGGGGGCTGGCTACACCTTC. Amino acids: CAWSFRGPGQGAGYTF.

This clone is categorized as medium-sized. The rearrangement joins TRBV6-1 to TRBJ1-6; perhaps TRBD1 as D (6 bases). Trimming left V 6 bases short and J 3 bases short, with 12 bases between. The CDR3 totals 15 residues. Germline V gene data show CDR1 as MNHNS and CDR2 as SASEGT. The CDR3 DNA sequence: TGTGCCAGCAGGGACTGGACAGACTATAATTCACCCCTCCACTTT. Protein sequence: CASRDWTDYNSPLHF.

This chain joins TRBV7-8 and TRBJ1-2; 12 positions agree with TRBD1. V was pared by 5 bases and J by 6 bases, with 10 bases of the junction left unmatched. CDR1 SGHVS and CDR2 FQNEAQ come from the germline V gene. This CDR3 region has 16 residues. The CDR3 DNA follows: TGTGCCAGCAGCGGGACAGGGGGCGCGCTCCAAAATGGCTACACCTTC. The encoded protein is CASSGTGGALQNGYTF.

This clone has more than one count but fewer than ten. For the CDR3, the DNA is TGTGCCAGCAGTTCCCCTCGGGGTGGTAAAAACATTCAGTACTTC. Amino acid sequence: CASSSPRGGKNIQYF. The rearrangement links TRBV27 to TRBJ2-4, with D possibly being TRBD2 (5 bases). The V and J ends lost 4 bases and 4 bases respectively, with 14 bases between them. The CDR3 consists of 15 residues. CDR1 MNHEY and CDR2 SMNVEV come from the germline V gene (reference sequence).

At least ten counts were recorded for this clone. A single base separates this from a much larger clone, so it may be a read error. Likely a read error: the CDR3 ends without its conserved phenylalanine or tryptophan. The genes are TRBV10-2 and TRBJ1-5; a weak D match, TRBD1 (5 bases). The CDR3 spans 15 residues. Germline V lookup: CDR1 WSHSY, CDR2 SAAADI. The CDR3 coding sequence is TGCGTCAGCAGTGAGGAGCAGGGAGGCAATCAGCCCCAGCATTCT. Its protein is CVSSEEQGGNQPQHS.

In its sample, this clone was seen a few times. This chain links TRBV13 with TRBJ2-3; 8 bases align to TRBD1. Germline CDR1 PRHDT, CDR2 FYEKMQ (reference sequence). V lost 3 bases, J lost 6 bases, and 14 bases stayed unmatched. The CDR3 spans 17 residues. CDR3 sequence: CASSFVSRDRQWDTQYF. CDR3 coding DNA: TGTGCCAGCAGCTTTGTATCTCGGGACAGGCAATGGGATACGCAGTATTTT.

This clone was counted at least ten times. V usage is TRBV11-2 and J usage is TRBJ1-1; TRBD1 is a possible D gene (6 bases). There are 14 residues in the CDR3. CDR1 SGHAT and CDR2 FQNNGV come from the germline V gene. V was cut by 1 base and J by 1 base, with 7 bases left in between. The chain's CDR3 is CASSLGGPNTEAFF. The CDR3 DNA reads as TGTGCCAGCAGCTTAGGGGGGCCGAACACTGAAGCTTTCTTT. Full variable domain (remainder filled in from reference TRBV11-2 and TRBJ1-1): EAGVAQSPRYKIIEKRQSVAFWCNPISGHATLYWYQQILGQGPKLLIQFQNNGVVDDSQLPKDRFSAERLKGVDSTLKIQPAKLEDSAVYLCASSLGGPNTEAFFGQGTRLTVV.